This note documents a single T cell receptor (beta chain) sequence. Antigen: not known. The record originates from a study of OX40 agonist ivuxolimab in advanced cancers. Study summary: The patients received agonistic anti-OX40 (CD134) antibody ivuxolimab. General study findings and limits: At doses 0.1 to 3.0 mg/kg, CD4+ and CD8+ clones expanded.

The method was immunoSEQ multiplex PCR; TCRdb's version includes in-frame clones alone and lacks a portion of them. The data contain 60,000 to 80,000 clones, around 74% of them seen just once; the ten biggest clones take up about a tenth. V was clipped by 5 bases and J by 1 base, with 25 bases between them. CDR1 and CDR2 from the germline V gene are SGDLS and YYNGEE. The CDR3 consists of 20 residues. Patients were ruled out by autoimmune disease history or systemic immunosuppression. The chain couples TRBV9 to TRBJ2-6; possibly TRBD1 for D (5 bases). Sequencing used CD4+ or CD8+ T cells sorted from blood, obtained in a trial of the OX40 agonist ivuxolimab. The sequence was collected from an adult with an advanced solid tumor such as melanoma, head and neck, liver or kidney cancer. The CDR3 DNA follows: TGTGCCAGCAGTGAGAAGGGCAGGGCCGCTCTTCCATCTGGGGCCAACGTCCTGACTTTC. Its translation: CASSEKGRAALPSGANVLTF.